This T cell receptor beta chain was profiled in a study of T cells in Graves' hyperthyroidism and ophthalmopathy. Study-wide results and caveats: Among clonotypes expanded in thyroid above 0.001, most were also found in blood.

This clonotype occurred many times. Antigen: not known. Patients counted as stable if ophthalmopathy did not develop within 18 months. The CDR3 runs to 13 residues. The germline gives CDR1 DFQATT, CDR2 SNEGSKA (reference sequence). After removal of 6 bases from V and 6 bases from J, the junction contained 8 bases not matched to a gene. The investigators amplified TCR beta CDR3 regions from RNA transcripts. First-round RT-PCR of the TCR CDR3 relied on the HTBI primer set. One entry per CDR3 protein, called by TCRdb with MiXCR from the multiplex PCR reads. This sample carries roughly 400,000 distinct CDR3 sequences, just under 25% of them seen once, and the ten largest clones take more than 60%.

Sequencing input: blood. The chain uses TRBV20-1 and TRBJ2-3; 8 bases map to TRBD1. The receptor comes from a man between 50 and 59 years old with Graves' hyperthyroidism. CDR3 amino acids: CSAGRRQGDTQYF. The DNA of the CDR3 is TGCAGTGCCGGACGTAGACAGGGGGATACGCAGTATTTT.